One and the same sample provided the 17 T cell receptor beta chains below, sequenced in a study of blood T cell repertoires in COVID-19. Profiling relied on immunoSEQ multiplex PCR, and the TCRdb table lists in-frame clones only, not all of them. The sample yields about 140,000 clones, roughly 76% seen once. Input material: peripheral blood. All receptors derive from a man older than 75 with acute or convalescent COVID-19.

The J gene is TRBJ2-2, the V gene TRBV9, with 9 bases identical to TRBD2. Germline V gene sequence: CDR1 SGDLS, CDR2 YYNGEE. The CDR3 has 18 residues. With 0 bases clipped from V and 4 bases from J, the junction kept 10 bases outside the gene matches. As DNA, the CDR3 is TGTGCCAGCAGCGTAGGGGTTAGCGGGGGTGTGATCACCGGGGAGCTGTTTTTT. Translated, it gives CASSVGVSGGVITGELFF.

The chain links TRBV6-5 to TRBJ1-2, with D hard to call. This CDR3 region has 13 residues. The V end was cut by 4 bases, the J end by 7 bases, with 13 bases between. Germline assignment: CDR1 MNHEY and CDR2 SVGAGI. The CDR3 DNA follows: TGTGCCAGCAGTTTTGGGCCGCTGGGTGGCTACACCTTC. As protein: CASSFGPLGGYTF.

This rearrangement joins TRBV13 to TRBJ2-5, with D hard to call. V lost 5 bases and J 4 bases, leaving 17 bases between the germline ends. The V gene's germline CDR1 is PRHDT and CDR2 FYEKMQ (reference sequence). The CDR3 runs to 15 residues. Written as DNA, the CDR3 is TGTGCCAGCAGCGCAAAACCTCCGACAACAGAGACCCAGTACTTC. Protein sequence: CASSAKPPTTETQYF.

The J gene is TRBJ2-7, the V gene TRBV2, with 7 bases fitting TRBD1. V was pared by 8 bases and J by 3 bases, with 10 bases of the junction left unmatched. This CDR3 has 14 amino acids. Germline CDR1 reads SNHLY; CDR2 reads FYNNEI. DNA for the CDR3: TGTGCCAGCTTGGACAGGCTATTAGACTACGAGCAGTACTTC. Translated: CASLDRLLDYEQYF. Combining the CDR3 with reference TRBV2 and TRBJ2-7 gives the whole variable domain EPEVTQTPSHQVTQMGQEVILRCVPISNHLYFYWYRQILGQKVEFLVSFYNNEISEKSEIFDDQFSVERPDGSNFTLKIRSTKLEDSAMYFCASLDRLLDYEQYFGPGTRLTVT.

CDR3 DNA: TGTGCCAGCAGCTTAGCCGCCAGCGCAACCTCTGAAGCTTTCTTT. Residues: CASSLAASATSEAFF. The chain uses TRBV7-9 and TRBJ1-1; D gene unclear. The V and J ends lost 0 bases and 6 bases respectively, with 14 bases between them. CDR3 length: 15 amino acids. From germline, CDR1 is SEHNR and CDR2 FQNEAQ (reference sequence). The whole variable domain, remainder taken from reference TRBV7-9 and TRBJ1-1, is DTGVSQNPRHKITKRGQNVTFRCDPISEHNRLYWYRQTLGQGPEFLTYFQNEAQLEKSRLLSDRFSAERPKGSFSTLEIQRTEQGDSAMYLCASSLAASATSEAFFGQGTRLTVV.

There are many counts of this clone. The chain carries TRBV12-3 or TRBV12-4 and TRBJ2-2; no firm D call. This CDR3 has 11 residues. The V gene lost 5 bases and the J gene lost 6 bases, with 4 bases spanning the gap. The CDR3 is CASSIAGELFF. The CDR3 DNA follows: TGTGCCAGCAGTATCGCCGGGGAGCTGTTTTTT.

The chain combines TRBV11-1 with TRBJ2-3; D might be TRBD2 (6 bases). CDR3 length: 15 amino acids. Trimming took 2 bases from V and 6 from J, leaving 15 bases between them. Germline CDR1 and CDR2: SGHAT and FQDESV (reference sequence). For the CDR3, the DNA is TGTGCCAGCAGCTTACTTCGGGGGTCTGGGGATACGCAGTATTTT. This encodes CASSLLRGSGDTQYF.

V and J are TRBV10-3 and TRBJ2-5; 7 bases are shared with TRBD1. The CDR3 is made up of 13 amino acids. CDR1 and CDR2 (germline): ENHRY, SYGVKD. The ends lost 4 bases at V and 5 bases at J; junction bases unmatched: 4. CDR3 sequence: CAISGGQLETQYF. The CDR3 DNA sequence: TGTGCCATCAGTGGGGGACAGCTGGAGACCCAGTACTTC.

In DNA form, the CDR3 reads TGTGCCAGCAGTCCAACTGGACAGGGCCGAGAGACCCAGTACTTC. The encoded protein is CASSPTGQGRETQYF. V gene TRBV6-4 combines with J gene TRBJ2-5; 8 bases align to TRBD1. The germline V gene has CDR1 MRHNA and CDR2 SNTAGT. CDR3 length: 15 amino acids. V dropped 5 bases and J dropped 4; count of bases not matched to a gene: 9.

This clone has only a few counts. The chain uses TRBV7-2 and TRBJ1-2, with D hard to call. The CDR3 loop spans 12 amino acids. V lost 6 bases to trimming and J lost 7 bases, with 12 bases between them. Germline V gene lookup returns CDR1 SGHTA and CDR2 FQGNSA. CDR3 DNA sequence: TGTGCCAGCAGTCGCGGGTGGCCTGGCTACACCTTC. The encoded protein is CASSRGWPGYTF.

The chain has TRBV10-3 and TRBJ1-1; D gene ambiguous. The CDR3 extends over 13 amino acids. The germline V and J ends were trimmed by 10 bases and 0 bases, with 12 bases remaining between them. Germline V gene lookup returns CDR1 ENHRY and CDR2 SYGVKD. The CDR3 sequence: CATVDTLNTEAFF. The CDR3 DNA is TGTGCCACCGTAGACACCCTGAACACTGAAGCTTTCTTT.

J is TRBJ1-5 and V is TRBV2; D not certain. The ends were cut back, 5 bases at V and 3 bases at J, with 11 bases in the middle. CDR1 and CDR2 from the germline V gene are SNHLY and FYNNEI. This CDR3 is 14 amino acids long. CDR3 sequence (DNA): TGTGCCAGCAGTCAAACAATTTCCAATCAGCCCCAGCATTTT. Translating gives CASSQTISNQPQHF.

The chain uses TRBV5-1 and TRBJ2-3, with D possibly being TRBD1 (5 bases). V was clipped by 2 bases and J by 5 bases, with 9 bases between them. Germline V lookup: CDR1 SGHRS, CDR2 YFSETQ. This CDR3 contains 13 residues. The CDR3 reads CASSLTGEDTQYF. CDR3 in DNA: TGCGCCAGCAGCTTAACAGGAGAAGATACGCAGTATTTT.

This rearrangement joins TRBV7-2 to TRBJ1-1; D is possibly TRBD1 (6 bases). The CDR3 is made up of 14 amino acids. Trimming took 1 base from V and 3 from J, leaving 9 bases between them. CDR1 is SGHTA, CDR2 FQGNSA, per germline. CDR3: CASSLDRADTEAFF. Here the CDR3 DNA reads TGTGCCAGCAGCTTAGACAGGGCCGACACTGAAGCTTTCTTT.

The chain links TRBV7-6 to TRBJ1-6; TRBD1 agrees at 7 bases. Trimming cost V 2 bases and J 7 bases; bases outside gene matches: 5. In germline, CDR1 is SGHVS, CDR2 FNYEAQ. The CDR3 consists of 15 residues. CDR3 nucleotide sequence: TGTGCCAGCAGCTTAATGGGACAGAAGAATTCACCCCTCCACTTT. Protein sequence: CASSLMGQKNSPLHF.

The V gene is TRBV3-1 (or the pseudogene TRBV3-2), the J gene TRBJ2-1; 10 bases fit TRBD2. CDR3 size: 20 residues. V lost 0 bases and J lost 0; bases outside the gene matches: 11. Germline lookup yields CDR1 LGHDT and CDR2 YNNKEL (reference sequence). The CDR3 loop is CASSQDRLAGALSSYNEQFF. In DNA form, the CDR3 reads TGTGCCAGCAGCCAAGATCGGCTAGCGGGGGCCTTGAGCTCCTACAATGAGCAGTTCTTC.

CDR3 loop: CASSNIFTGFKEKLFF. CDR3 nucleotide sequence: TGTGCCAGCAGCAATATTTTCACAGGGTTCAAGGAAAAACTGTTTTTT. The chain is built from TRBV2 and TRBJ1-4; D perhaps matches TRBD1 (6 bases). The germline CDR1 and CDR2 sequences are SNHLY and FYNNEI. CDR3 length: 16 amino acids. With 6 bases removed from V and 8 bases from J, the gap between germline ends came to 22 bases.